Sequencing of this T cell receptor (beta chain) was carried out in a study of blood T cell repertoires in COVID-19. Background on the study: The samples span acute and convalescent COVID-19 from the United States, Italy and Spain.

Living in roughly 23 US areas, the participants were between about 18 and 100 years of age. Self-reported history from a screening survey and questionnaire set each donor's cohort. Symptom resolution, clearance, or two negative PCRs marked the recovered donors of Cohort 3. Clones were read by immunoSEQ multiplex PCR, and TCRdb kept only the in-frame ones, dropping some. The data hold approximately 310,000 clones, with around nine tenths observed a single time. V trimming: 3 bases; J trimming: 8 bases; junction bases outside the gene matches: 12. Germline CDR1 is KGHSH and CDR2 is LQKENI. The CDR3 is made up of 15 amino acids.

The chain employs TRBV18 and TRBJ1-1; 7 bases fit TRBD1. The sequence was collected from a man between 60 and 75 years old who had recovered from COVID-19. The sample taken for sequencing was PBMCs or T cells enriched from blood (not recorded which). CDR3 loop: CASSPLQGPGREAFF. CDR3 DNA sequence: TGTGCCAGCTCACCGCTACAGGGGCCGGGGCGGGAAGCTTTCTTT.